These 9 T cell receptor beta chains came from one sample sequenced in a study of regulatory T cells in long-lasting Graves disease. In building TCR beta libraries, iRepertoire HTBI primers were used together with Arm-PCR of CDR3 regions. MiXCR was run by TCRdb on the multiplex PCR reads, yielding one entry per CDR3 protein. The repertoire holds over 350,000 distinct CDR3 sequences, with approximately 16% as singletons. This sample's time point: newly diagnosed GD, antithyroid drugs for less than 3 months. RNA isolated from PBMCs was used to make the TCR library. These same data were also listed under a study on T cells in Graves' hyperthyroidism and ophthalmopathy.

Sample: peripheral blood mononuclear cells (PBMCs), taken at new diagnosis, from a patient treated with antithyroid drugs. The receptors were gathered from a woman between 35 and 50 years old with Graves disease.

In its sample, this clonotype was seen many times. CDR3 DNA sequence: TGCGCCAGCAGCCAAGGTATGCGGGACTCCTACGAGCAGTACTTC. Encoded protein: CASSQGMRDSYEQYF. The chain carries TRBV4-1 and TRBJ2-7, with a possible D match to TRBD2 (6 bases). V gave up 1 base and J gave up 0 bases, with 10 bases separating them. From germline, CDR1 is MGHRA and CDR2 YSYEKL. The CDR3 extends over 15 amino acids.

In its sample, this clonotype was seen many times. The V call is TRBV11-2, the J call TRBJ2-2, with 7 bases fitting TRBD2. The CDR3 is 16 residues long. Germline V gene lookup returns CDR1 SGHAT and CDR2 FQNNGV. The ends lost 6 bases at V and 0 bases at J; junction bases unmatched: 7. CDR3 nucleotides: TGTGCCAGCAGTGACTCCGGGACTACGAACACCGGGGAGCTGTTTTTT. Translated: CASSDSGTTNTGELFF. The whole variable domain, remainder taken from reference TRBV11-2 and TRBJ2-2, is EAGVAQSPRYKIIEKRQSVAFWCNPISGHATLYWYQQILGQGPKLLIQFQNNGVVDDSQLPKDRFSAERLKGVDSTLKIQPAKLEDSAVYLCASSDSGTTNTGELFFGEGSRLTVL.

This clonotype was seen repeatedly, ten times or more. The chain joins TRBV28 to TRBJ1-5, with unresolved D. Looked up from germline, CDR1 is MDHEN and CDR2 is SYDVKM. The CDR3 extends over 15 amino acids. V lost 1 base to trimming and J lost 9 bases, with 16 bases between them. DNA of the CDR3: TGTGCCAGCAGTTTATTTTTGAGGGATCAATGGCCCCAGCATTTT. Its translation is CASSLFLRDQWPQHF.

This clonotype appeared many times. The chain links TRBV10-3 to TRBJ2-7, with a tentative D call TRBD2 (6 bases). The CDR3 covers 14 residues. V lost 3 bases to trimming and J lost 1 base, with 10 bases between them. Per the germline V gene, CDR1 is ENHRY and CDR2 is SYGVKD. This CDR3 reads CAISDLRGSYEQYF. CDR3 nucleotides: TGTGCCATCAGTGATTTGCGGGGATCCTACGAGCAGTACTTC.

This clonotype was detected ten times or more. The rearrangement uses TRBV5-1 and TRBJ1-2; D is ambiguous. CDR1 is SGHRS and CDR2 is YFSETQ in the germline V gene. V lost 5 bases to trimming and J lost 6 bases, with 17 bases between them. The CDR3 consists of 14 residues. The DNA for the CDR3 is TGCGCCAGCAGGCCCGACGGTGCAAAGAATGGCTACACCTTC. As protein: CASRPDGAKNGYTF. The full variable domain, in which reference TRBV5-1 and TRBJ1-2 provide the parts outside the CDR3, is KAGVTQTPRYLIKTRGQQVTLSCSPISGHRSVSWYQQTPGQGLQFLFEYFSETQRNKGNFPGRFSGRQFSNSRSEMNVSTLELGDSALYLCASRPDGAKNGYTFGSGTRLTVV.

Many counts were recorded for this clonotype. V gene TRBV11-2 combines with J gene TRBJ2-1, with TRBD2 matching over 7 bases. J was trimmed by 0 bases and V by 4 bases; bases with no gene match: 12. Germline V CDR1 and CDR2: SGHAT, FQNNGV. The CDR3 is made up of 18 amino acids. In DNA form, the CDR3 reads TGTGCCAGCAGCTACCCCATTGGCGGGAGAGTCTCCTACAATGAGCAGTTCTTC. Translated: CASSYPIGGRVSYNEQFF.

There are many counts of this clonotype. V gene TRBV28 combines with J gene TRBJ2-5, with TRBD1 as a possible D gene (6 bases). V was clipped by 7 bases and J by 8 bases, with 17 bases between them. The V gene's germline CDR1 is MDHEN and CDR2 SYDVKM. The CDR3 runs to 13 residues. CDR3 nucleotide sequence: TGTGCCAGCACCCCGGACAGCCGAATAACCCAGTACTTC. It is translated as CASTPDSRITQYF.

In its sample, this clonotype was seen many times. The rearrangement joins TRBV19 to TRBJ2-7; 8 positions agree with TRBD1. J gave up 4 bases and V 3 bases, and 8 bases lay outside the gene matches. The CDR3 sequence is 15 residues long. Germline assignment: CDR1 LNHDA and CDR2 SQIVND (reference sequence). The CDR3 here is CASSISTGGQYEQYF. CDR3 sequence (DNA): TGTGCCAGTAGTATTTCAACAGGGGGGCAATACGAGCAGTACTTC. The entire variable domain, with the rest obtained from reference TRBV19 and TRBJ2-7, is as follows: DGGITQSPKYLFRKEGQNVTLSCEQNLNHDAMYWYRQDPGQGLRLIYYSQIVNDFQKGDIAEGYSVSREKKESFPLTVTSAQKNPTAFYLCASSISTGGQYEQYFGPGTRLTVT.

This clonotype showed up many times. V is TRBV12-3 or TRBV12-4 and J is TRBJ2-3; D is ambiguous. The CDR3 totals 13 residues. V was trimmed by 3 bases and J by 2 bases, leaving 6 bases between them. The CDR3 DNA reads TGTGCCAGCAGTTTCCGTAACACAGATACGCAGTATTTT. Translated: CASSFRNTDTQYF.